A selection of T cell receptor beta chains follows, all from one sample in a study of blood T cell repertoires in COVID-19. The method was immunoSEQ multiplex PCR; TCRdb's version includes in-frame clones alone and lacks a portion of them. The sample shows under 350,000 clones, roughly 85% of them seen only once. The sequencing input was peripheral blood. The receptors originated from a woman aged 50 to 65 who had recovered from COVID-19. CDR3s include the opening cysteine and the closing phenylalanine or tryptophan.

V gene,J gene,CDR3 protein
TRBV4-1,TRBJ1-1,CASSGRVQGGTEAFF
TRBV27,TRBJ2-3,CASSTTSPWSGDTQYF
TRBV28,TRBJ2-7,CASSLAITGDYEQYF
TRBV25-1,TRBJ2-7,CASSTTMRSYEQYF
TRBV4-3,TRBJ1-2,CASSQDSGQSYGYTF
TRBV19,TRBJ1-5,CASSSFSSLEGPQHF
TRBV3-1/TRBV3-2,TRBJ2-7,CASSQDGGRYEQYF
TRBV24-1,TRBJ1-2,CATSEPGSLKGYTF
TRBV30,TRBJ1-5,CAWSDENQPQHF
TRBV19,TRBJ1-2,CASSVTGTGPFYGYTF
TRBV30,TRBJ2-1,CAWSVALIGGAWNEQFF
TRBV3-1/TRBV3-2,TRBJ2-1,CASSQKAGGQNNEQFF
TRBV5-1,TRBJ1-4,CASSLQGEKLFF
TRBV6-2/TRBV6-3,TRBJ1-1,CASSFGQGKTEAFF
TRBV6-6,TRBJ1-2,CASSLDRVDGYTF
TRBV3-1/TRBV3-2,TRBJ2-7,CASSPAGQGAIYEQYF
TRBV18,TRBJ2-7,CASSRDRDEQYF
TRBV25-1,TRBJ1-1,CASSDPDTEAFF
TRBV18,TRBJ2-2,CASSPPSVPTGELFF
TRBV19,TRBJ2-3,CASSTTSTDTQYF
TRBV27,TRBJ2-7,CASSSLSGGANYEQYF
TRBV9,TRBJ1-2,CASSVGQGLDYGYTF
TRBV4-2,TRBJ2-7,CASSQERQNYEQYF
TRBV7-2,TRBJ1-3,CASSLAPSVSGNTIYF
TRBV6-1,TRBJ1-2,CASSEVWDSDYGYTF
TRBV3-1/TRBV3-2,TRBJ2-2,CASSPRLARWELFF
TRBV6-6,TRBJ1-1,CASTPPGRDTEAFF
TRBV19,TRBJ1-6,CASRREDRGYSPLHF
TRBV9,TRBJ2-3,CASSAIAGALKTDTQYF
TRBV28,TRBJ2-7,CASSFSGTTYEQYF
TRBV28,TRBJ2-7,CASRSPGQGNLEQYF
TRBV24-1,TRBJ1-5,CATSARAGQPQHF
TRBV11-3,TRBJ2-7,CASSPGLAGGYEQYF
TRBV27,TRBJ2-1,CASRSSGAYNEQFF
TRBV28,TRBJ1-5,CASSSGVGDRTFLNQPQHF
TRBV28,TRBJ2-5,CASSPGTGSQETQYF
TRBV7-3,TRBJ2-3,CASSPGGKTDTQYF